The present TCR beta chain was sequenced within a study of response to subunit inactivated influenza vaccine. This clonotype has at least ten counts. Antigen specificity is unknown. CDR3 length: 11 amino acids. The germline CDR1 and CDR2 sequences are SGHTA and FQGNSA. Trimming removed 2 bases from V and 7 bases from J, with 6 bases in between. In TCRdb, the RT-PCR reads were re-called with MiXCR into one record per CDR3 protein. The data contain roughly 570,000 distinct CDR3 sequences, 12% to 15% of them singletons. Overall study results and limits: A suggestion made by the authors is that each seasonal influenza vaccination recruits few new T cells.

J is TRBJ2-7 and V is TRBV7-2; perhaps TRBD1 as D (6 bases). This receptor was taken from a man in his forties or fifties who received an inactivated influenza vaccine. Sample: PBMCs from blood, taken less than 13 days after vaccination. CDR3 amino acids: CASSLTGEQYF. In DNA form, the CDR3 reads TGTGCCAGCAGCTTAACAGGGGAGCAGTACTTC.